Below, 5 T cell receptor beta chains from the same sample are listed, as sequenced in a study of T cell changes during pregnancy in multiple sclerosis (dated by TCRdb to about 2019). Receptor libraries were prepared by the immunoSEQ multiplex PCR assay. This immuneACCESS table, as held by TCRdb, lists in-frame sequences with V and J called but not all clones. Of the missing ones, under half trace to an unresolved V gene in checked studies; the others have no known cause. A total of over 50,000 clones appear in this sample, about 86% of them only once. The ten largest clones represent 5.3% of the sample. Sequenced input: peripheral blood from another person, used as feeder cells. These receptors originate from a human donor whose cells served as feeder cells for cultures in a pregnancy study.

V usage is TRBV2 and J usage is TRBJ1-1; D possibly corresponds to TRBD1 (6 bases). V was shortened by 5 bases and J by 5 bases, with 12 bases between the two germline ends. The CDR3 sequence is 13 residues long. Per germline, CDR1 SNHLY and CDR2 FYNNEI. This CDR3 is CASSLRDMTEAFF. The CDR3 coding sequence is TGTGCCAGCAGTCTCCGGGACATGACTGAAGCTTTCTTT.

V usage is TRBV9 and J usage is TRBJ2-1; 7 bases agree with TRBD1. J gave up 2 bases and V 2 bases, and 7 bases lay outside the gene matches. Germline-derived CDR1 and CDR2 are SGDLS and YYNGEE. This CDR3 spans 16 amino acids. The CDR3 DNA reads as TGTGCCAGCAGCGTCGGGACAGCCCATCCCTACAATGAGCAGTTCTTC. The encoded protein is CASSVGTAHPYNEQFF.

This sequence joins TRBV19 and TRBJ1-1; D is ambiguous. Germline lookup yields CDR1 LNHDA and CDR2 SQIVND (reference sequence). The CDR3 runs to 14 residues. V was shortened by 2 bases and J by 7 bases, with 14 bases between the two germline ends. The DNA of the CDR3 is TGTGCCAGTAGTATATTTTTGGATAGGAGTGAAGCTTTCTTT. Its protein is CASSIFLDRSEAFF.

The V and J genes are TRBV10-1 and TRBJ2-1, with a weak D call TRBD2 (7 bases). Germline CDR1 reads WNHNN; CDR2 reads SYGVQD (reference sequence). The germline V and J ends were trimmed by 6 bases and 7 bases, with 10 bases remaining between them. The CDR3 extends over 12 amino acids. The CDR3 DNA sequence: TGCGCCAGCAGCGGGGGGCCGAATGAGCAGTTCTTC. Translated: CASSGGPNEQFF.

This sequence joins TRBV10-1 and TRBJ2-2; unclear D gene. The germline CDR1 and CDR2 sequences are WNHNN and SYGVQD (reference sequence). V lost 6 bases and J 7 bases, leaving 21 bases between the germline ends. The CDR3 totals 16 residues. The CDR3 protein is CASSLGLSSSDGELFF. DNA for the CDR3: TGCGCCAGCAGCCTGGGCCTTAGTAGTTCGGACGGGGAGCTGTTTTTT.